The rows below give T cell receptor beta chains drawn from one sample of a study of immune evolution from preneoplasia to lung adenocarcinoma. Clones were sequenced by immunoSEQ multiplex PCR, and TCRdb holds only the in-frame ones, with some missing. The data hold approximately 4,300 clones, with under 85% observed a single time. The sequenced sample consisted of FFPE minimally invasive lung adenocarcinoma tissue. The receptor set was obtained from a person aged 60-80 years with lung adenocarcinoma. The CDR3 runs from the conserved cysteine through the conserved F or W. The D gene is left open where the match is weak. Clone size is given for some rows only: seen once, a few or many times, or a class if the clone is expanded.

D gene	clone size	V gene	J gene	CDR3 DNA	CDR3 protein
.	.	TRBV6-6	TRBJ2-7	TGTGCCAGCAGTTACTCGACGGCCTCCCGGACCTACGAGCAGTACTTC	CASSYSTASRTYEQYF
.	.	TRBV28	TRBJ1-2	TGTGCCAGCAGTTTCGTTCGGGGTGGCGGCTACACCTTC	CASSFVRGGGYTF
.	.	TRBV6-5	TRBJ1-2	TGTGCCAGCAGTTATTTCCGAGGGCACTATGGCTACACCTTC	CASSYFRGHYGYTF
.	.	TRBV7-9	TRBJ2-7	TGTGCCAGCAGCTCGACCCACTCCTACGAGCAGTACTTC	CASSSTHSYEQYF
TRBD2	.	TRBV19	TRBJ2-1	TGTGCCACTACCCGGACTAGCGGATACAATGAGCAGTTCTTC	CATTRTSGYNEQFF
TRBD2	.	TRBV29-1	TRBJ2-3	TGCAGCGTTGATAGCGGGAGAAGCGTGGATACGCAGTATTTT	CSVDSGRSVDTQYF
.	.	TRBV5-1	TRBJ1-3	TGCGCCAGCAGCTTGGACCCTGCAGCTGGAAACACCATATATTTT	CASSLDPAAGNTIYF
TRBD1	once	TRBV30	TRBJ1-5	TGTGCCTGGAGTATAGGACAGGGGGCTAATCAGCCCCAGCATTTT	CAWSIGQGANQPQHF
.	.	TRBV2	TRBJ2-3	TGTGCCAGCAGTGAAGCGCTACGTACGCAGTATTTT	CASSEALRTQYF
.	.	TRBV10-2	TRBJ2-3	TGCGCCAGCAGTTTTGATCTGGGGAGGACAGATACGCAGTATTTT	CASSFDLGRTDTQYF
TRBD2	.	TRBV7-8	TRBJ2-2	TGTGCCAGCAGCCGCCTAGCGGGAGTAAACACCGGGGAGCTGTTTTTT	CASSRLAGVNTGELFF
.	.	TRBV6-4	TRBJ2-7	TGTGCCAGCGCCTACGAGCAGTACTTC	CASAYEQYF
TRBD1	.	TRBV2	TRBJ2-7	TGTGCCAGCAGTGAAGAGGGGACAGGCCTCTACGAGCAGTACTTC	CASSEEGTGLYEQYF
TRBD1	.	TRBV28	TRBJ1-1	TGTGCCAGCTGGGACAGGGGGGCGGCCACTGAAGCTTTCTTT	CASWDRGAATEAFF
TRBD1	.	TRBV5-6	TRBJ2-1	TGTGCCAGCAGCTTACAGGGGGCCAGCTCCTACAATGAGCAGTTCTTC	CASSLQGASSYNEQFF